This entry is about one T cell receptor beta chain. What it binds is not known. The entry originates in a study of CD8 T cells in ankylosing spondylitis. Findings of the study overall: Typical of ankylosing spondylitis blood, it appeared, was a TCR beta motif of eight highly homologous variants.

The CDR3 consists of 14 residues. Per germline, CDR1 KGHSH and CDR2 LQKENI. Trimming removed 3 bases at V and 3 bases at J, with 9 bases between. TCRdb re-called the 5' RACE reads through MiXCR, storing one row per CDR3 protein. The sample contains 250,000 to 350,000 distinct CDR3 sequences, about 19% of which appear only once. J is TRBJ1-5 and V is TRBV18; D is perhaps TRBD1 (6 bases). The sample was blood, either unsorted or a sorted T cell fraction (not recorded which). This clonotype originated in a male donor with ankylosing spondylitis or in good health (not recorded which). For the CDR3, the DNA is TGTGCCAGCTCACCGCAGGGGCCCAATCAGCCCCAGCATTTT. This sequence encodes CASSPQGPNQPQHF.